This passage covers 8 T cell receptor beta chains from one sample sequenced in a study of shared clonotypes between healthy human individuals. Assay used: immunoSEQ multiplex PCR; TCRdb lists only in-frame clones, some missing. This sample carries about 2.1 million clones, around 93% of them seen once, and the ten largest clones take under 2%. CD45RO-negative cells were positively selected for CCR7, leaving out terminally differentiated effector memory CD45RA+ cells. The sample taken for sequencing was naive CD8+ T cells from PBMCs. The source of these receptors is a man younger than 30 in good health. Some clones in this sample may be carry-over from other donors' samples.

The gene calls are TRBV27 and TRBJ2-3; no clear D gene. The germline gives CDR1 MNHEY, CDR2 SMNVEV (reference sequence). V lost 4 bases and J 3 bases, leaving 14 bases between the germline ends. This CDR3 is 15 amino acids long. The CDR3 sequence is CASSSPGPWTDTQYF. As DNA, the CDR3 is TGTGCCAGCAGTTCCCCCGGACCCTGGACAGATACGCAGTATTTT.

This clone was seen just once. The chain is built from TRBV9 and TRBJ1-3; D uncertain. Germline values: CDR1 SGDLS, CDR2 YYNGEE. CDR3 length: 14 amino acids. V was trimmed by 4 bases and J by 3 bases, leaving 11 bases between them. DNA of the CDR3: TGTGCCAGCAGCCAGACGGGAATTGGAAACACCATATATTTT. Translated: CASSQTGIGNTIYF.

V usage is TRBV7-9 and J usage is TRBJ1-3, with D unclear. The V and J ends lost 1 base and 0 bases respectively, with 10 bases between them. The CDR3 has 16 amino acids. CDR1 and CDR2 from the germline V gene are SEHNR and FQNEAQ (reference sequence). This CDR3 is CASSLGPRSSGNTIYF. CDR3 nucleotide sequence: TGTGCCAGCAGCTTAGGCCCCCGTAGCTCTGGAAACACCATATATTTT.

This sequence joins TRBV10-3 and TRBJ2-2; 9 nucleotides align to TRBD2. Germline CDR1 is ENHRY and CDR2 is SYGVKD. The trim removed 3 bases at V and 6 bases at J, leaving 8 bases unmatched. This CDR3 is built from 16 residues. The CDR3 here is CAISDLLSGRPGELFF. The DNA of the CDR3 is TGTGCCATCAGTGACTTACTTAGCGGGAGACCCGGGGAGCTGTTTTTT.

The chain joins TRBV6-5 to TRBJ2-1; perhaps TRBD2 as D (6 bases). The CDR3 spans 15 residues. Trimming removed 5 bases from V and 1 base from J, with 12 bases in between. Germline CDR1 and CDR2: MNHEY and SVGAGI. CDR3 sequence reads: CASSPGTFSYNEQFF. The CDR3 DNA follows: TGTGCCAGCAGTCCTGGGACTTTTTCCTACAATGAGCAGTTCTTC.

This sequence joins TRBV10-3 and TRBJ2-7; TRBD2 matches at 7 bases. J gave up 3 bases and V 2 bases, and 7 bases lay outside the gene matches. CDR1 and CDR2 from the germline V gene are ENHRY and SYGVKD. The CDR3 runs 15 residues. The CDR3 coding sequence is TGTGCCATCAGTGAGGGGAGGGAGGTAATCTACGAGCAGTACTTC. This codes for CAISEGREVIYEQYF.

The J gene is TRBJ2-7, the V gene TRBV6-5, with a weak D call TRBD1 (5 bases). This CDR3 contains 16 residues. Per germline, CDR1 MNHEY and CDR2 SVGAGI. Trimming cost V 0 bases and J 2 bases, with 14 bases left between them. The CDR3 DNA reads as TGTGCCAGCAGTTACTCACTAACCGACAGAGCCTACGAGCAGTACTTC. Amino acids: CASSYSLTDRAYEQYF.

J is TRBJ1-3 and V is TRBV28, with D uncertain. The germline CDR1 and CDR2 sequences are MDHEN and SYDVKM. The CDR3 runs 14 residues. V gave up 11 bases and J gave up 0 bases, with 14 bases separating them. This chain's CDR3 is CAAKLQTSGNTIYF. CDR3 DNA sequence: TGTGCCGCAAAGCTTCAGACCTCTGGAAACACCATATATTTT.